This T cell receptor (beta chain) was found in a study of STAT3 mutations in large granular lymphocyte leukemia. Whole-study results and caveats: In T-cell large granular lymphocyte leukemia, about half of patients showed multiple immunodominant subclonotypes. TCR clonotype switching after therapy occurred in about 35% of the 18 patients. Treatment regimens differed across patients between samplings.

Comments on this clone: As yet, its antigen is unknown.

CDR1 is SGHTA and CDR2 is FQGNSA in the germline V gene. The CDR3 consists of 16 residues. The ends were cut back, 3 bases at V and 0 bases at J, with 14 bases in the middle. The method was immunoSEQ multiplex PCR; TCRdb's version includes in-frame clones alone and lacks a portion of them. The sample has 10,000 to 15,000 clones; 88% are singletons. This TCR was sampled from a human donor with T large granular lymphocyte leukemia. Some clones in this sample may be carry-over from other donors' samples. The material sequenced was PBMCs. The chain joins TRBV7-2 to TRBJ1-1, with D unresolved. The CDR3 bases are TGTGCCAGCAGCTTTTTTCGCGACCGACTGAACACTGAAGCTTTCTTT. This sequence encodes CASSFFRDRLNTEAFF. The whole variable domain, filled in from reference TRBV7-2 and TRBJ1-1, reads GAGVSQSPSNKVTEKGKDVELRCDPISGHTALYWYRQSLGQGLEFLIYFQGNSAPDKSGLPSDRFSAERTGGSVSTLTIQRTQQEDSAVYLCASSFFRDRLNTEAFFGQGTRLTVV.